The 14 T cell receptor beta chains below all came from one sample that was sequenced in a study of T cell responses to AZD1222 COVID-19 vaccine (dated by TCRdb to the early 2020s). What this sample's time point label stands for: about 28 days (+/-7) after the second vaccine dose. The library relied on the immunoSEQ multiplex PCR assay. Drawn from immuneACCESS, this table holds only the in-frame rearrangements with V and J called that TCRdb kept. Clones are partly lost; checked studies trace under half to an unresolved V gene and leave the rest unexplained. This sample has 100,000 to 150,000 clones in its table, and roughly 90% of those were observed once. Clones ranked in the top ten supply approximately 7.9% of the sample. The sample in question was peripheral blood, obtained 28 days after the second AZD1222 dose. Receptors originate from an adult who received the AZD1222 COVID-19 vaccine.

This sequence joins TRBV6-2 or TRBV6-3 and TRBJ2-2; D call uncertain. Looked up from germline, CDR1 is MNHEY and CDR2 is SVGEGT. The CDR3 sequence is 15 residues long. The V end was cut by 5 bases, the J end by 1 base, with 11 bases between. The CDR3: CASSPSRENTGELFF. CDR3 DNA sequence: TGTGCCAGCAGTCCCTCGCGAGAGAACACCGGGGAGCTGTTTTTT.

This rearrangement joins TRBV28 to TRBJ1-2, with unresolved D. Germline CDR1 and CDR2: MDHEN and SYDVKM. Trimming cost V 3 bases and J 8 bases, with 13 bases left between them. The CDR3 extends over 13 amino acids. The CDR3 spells CASSLMGRVGYTF. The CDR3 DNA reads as TGTGCCAGCAGTTTGATGGGCCGGGTGGGCTACACCTTC.

In nucleotides, the CDR3 is TGCGCCAGCATTAAATGGTTACAGGGTCTGACCACTGAAGCTTTCTTT. This codes for CASIKWLQGLTTEAFF. The rearrangement uses TRBV10-1 and TRBJ1-1, with D perhaps matching TRBD1 (6 bases). This CDR3 comprises 16 residues. V lost 7 bases, J lost 4 bases, and 22 bases lay in between. Germline assignment: CDR1 WNHNN and CDR2 SYGVQD (reference sequence).

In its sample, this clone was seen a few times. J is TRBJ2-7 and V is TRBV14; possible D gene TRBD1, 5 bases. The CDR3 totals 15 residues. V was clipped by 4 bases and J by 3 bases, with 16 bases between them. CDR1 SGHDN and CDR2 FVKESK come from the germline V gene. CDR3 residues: CASSRFLGRDYEQYF. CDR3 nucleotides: TGTGCCAGCAGCCGCTTTTTGGGGCGAGACTACGAGCAGTACTTC.

The CDR3 DNA is TGTGCCAGCAGTTTTCGGGGTGGGAACTATGGCTACACCTTC. As protein: CASSFRGGNYGYTF. The chain is built from TRBV28 and TRBJ1-2; D gene ambiguous. Germline CDR1 reads MDHEN; CDR2 reads SYDVKM. The germline V and J ends were trimmed by 3 bases and 2 bases, with 10 bases remaining between them. This CDR3 has 14 amino acids.

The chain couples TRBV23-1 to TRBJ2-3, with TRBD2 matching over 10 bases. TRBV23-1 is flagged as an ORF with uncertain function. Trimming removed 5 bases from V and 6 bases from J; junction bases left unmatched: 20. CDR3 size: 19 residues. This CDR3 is CASSSRSPFLAGASDTQYF. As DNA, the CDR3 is TGCGCCAGCAGTAGTCGATCCCCTTTTCTAGCGGGAGCTAGCGATACGCAGTATTTT.

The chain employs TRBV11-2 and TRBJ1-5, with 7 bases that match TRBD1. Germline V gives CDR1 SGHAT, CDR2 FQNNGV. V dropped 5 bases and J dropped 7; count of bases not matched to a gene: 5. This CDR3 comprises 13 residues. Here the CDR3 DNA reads TGTGCCAGCAGCCCAGGGGGGGGGCAGCCCCAGCATTTT. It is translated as CASSPGGGQPQHF. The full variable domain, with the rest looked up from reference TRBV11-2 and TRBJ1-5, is EAGVAQSPRYKIIEKRQSVAFWCNPISGHATLYWYQQILGQGPKLLIQFQNNGVVDDSQLPKDRFSAERLKGVDSTLKIQPAKLEDSAVYLCASSPGGGQPQHFGDGTRLSIL.

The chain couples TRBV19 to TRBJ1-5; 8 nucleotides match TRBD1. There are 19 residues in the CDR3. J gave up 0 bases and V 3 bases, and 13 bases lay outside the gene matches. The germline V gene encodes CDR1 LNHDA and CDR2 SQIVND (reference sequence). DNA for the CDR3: TGTGCCAGTAGTATCCAGGGGGGGCAGGGGGCTTATAGCAATCAGCCCCAGCATTTT. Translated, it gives CASSIQGGQGAYSNQPQHF. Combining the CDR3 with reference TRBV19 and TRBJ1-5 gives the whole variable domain DGGITQSPKYLFRKEGQNVTLSCEQNLNHDAMYWYRQDPGQGLRLIYYSQIVNDFQKGDIAEGYSVSREKKESFPLTVTSAQKNPTAFYLCASSIQGGQGAYSNQPQHFGDGTRLSIL.

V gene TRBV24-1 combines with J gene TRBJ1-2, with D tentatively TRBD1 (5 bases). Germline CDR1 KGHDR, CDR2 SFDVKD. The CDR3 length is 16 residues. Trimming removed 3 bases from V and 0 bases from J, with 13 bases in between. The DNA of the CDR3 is TGTGCCACCAGTGATGCTACAGGCACTACTAACTATGGCTACACCTTC. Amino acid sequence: CATSDATGTTNYGYTF.

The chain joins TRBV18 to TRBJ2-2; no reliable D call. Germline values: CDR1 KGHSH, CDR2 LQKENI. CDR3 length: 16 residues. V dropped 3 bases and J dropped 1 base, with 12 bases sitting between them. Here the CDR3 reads CASSPFTGLNTGELFF. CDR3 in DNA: TGTGCCAGCTCACCTTTCACCGGGCTGAACACCGGGGAGCTGTTTTTT.

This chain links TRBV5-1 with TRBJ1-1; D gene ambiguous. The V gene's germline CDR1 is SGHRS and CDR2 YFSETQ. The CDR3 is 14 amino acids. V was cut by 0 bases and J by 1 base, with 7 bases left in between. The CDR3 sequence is CASSLASQNTEAFF. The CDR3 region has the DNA TGCGCCAGCAGCTTGGCCTCCCAGAACACTGAAGCTTTCTTT.

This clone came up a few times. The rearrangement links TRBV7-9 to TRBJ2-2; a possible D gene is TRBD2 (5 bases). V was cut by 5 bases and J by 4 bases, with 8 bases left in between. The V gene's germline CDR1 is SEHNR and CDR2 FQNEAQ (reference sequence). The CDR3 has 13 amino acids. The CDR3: CASSLTSTGELFF. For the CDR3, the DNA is TGTGCCAGCAGCCTTACTAGCACCGGGGAGCTGTTTTTT.

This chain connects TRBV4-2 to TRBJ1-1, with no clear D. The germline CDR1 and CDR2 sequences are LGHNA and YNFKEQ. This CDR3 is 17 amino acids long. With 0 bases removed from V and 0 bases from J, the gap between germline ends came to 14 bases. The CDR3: CASSQDLITDMNTEAFF. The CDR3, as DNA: TGTGCCAGCAGCCAAGATCTGATCACAGACATGAACACTGAAGCTTTCTTT.

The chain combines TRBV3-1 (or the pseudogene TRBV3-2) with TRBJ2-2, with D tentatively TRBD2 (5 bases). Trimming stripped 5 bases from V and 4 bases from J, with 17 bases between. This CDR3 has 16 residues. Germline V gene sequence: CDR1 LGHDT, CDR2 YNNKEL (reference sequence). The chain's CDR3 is CASSATPAGVTGELFF. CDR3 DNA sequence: TGTGCCAGCAGCGCGACTCCTGCGGGTGTCACCGGGGAGCTGTTTTTT.